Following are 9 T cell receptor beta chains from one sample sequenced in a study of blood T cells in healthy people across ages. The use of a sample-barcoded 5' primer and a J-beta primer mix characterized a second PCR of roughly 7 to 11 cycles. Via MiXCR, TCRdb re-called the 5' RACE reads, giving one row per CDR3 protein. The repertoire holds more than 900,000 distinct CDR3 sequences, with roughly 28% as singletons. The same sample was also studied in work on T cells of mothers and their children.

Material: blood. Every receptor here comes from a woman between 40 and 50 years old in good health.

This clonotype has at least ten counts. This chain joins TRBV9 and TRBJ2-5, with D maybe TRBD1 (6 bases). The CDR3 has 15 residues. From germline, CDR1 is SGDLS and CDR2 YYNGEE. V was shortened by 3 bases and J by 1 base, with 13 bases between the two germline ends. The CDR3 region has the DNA TGTGCCAGCAGCGCAGGTACAGGGTTCCAAGAGACCCAGTACTTC. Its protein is CASSAGTGFQETQYF. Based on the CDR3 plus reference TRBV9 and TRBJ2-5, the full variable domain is DSGVTQTPKHLITATGQRVTLRCSPRSGDLSVYWYQQSLDQGLQFLIQYYNGEERAKGNILERFSAQQFPDLHSELNLSSLELGDSALYFCASSAGTGFQETQYFGPGTRLLVL.

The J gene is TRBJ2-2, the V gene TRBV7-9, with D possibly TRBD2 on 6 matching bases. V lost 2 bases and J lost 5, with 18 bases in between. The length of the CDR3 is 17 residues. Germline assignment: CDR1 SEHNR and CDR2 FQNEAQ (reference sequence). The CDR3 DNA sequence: TGTGCCAGCAGCTTACGGCCTGGGACTCCGGGGACCGGGGAGCTGTTTTTT. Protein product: CASSLRPGTPGTGELFF.

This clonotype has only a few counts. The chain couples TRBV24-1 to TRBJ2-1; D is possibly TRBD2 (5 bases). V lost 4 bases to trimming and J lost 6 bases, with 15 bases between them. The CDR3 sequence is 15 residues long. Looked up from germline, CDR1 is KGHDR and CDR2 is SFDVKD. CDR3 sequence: CATSDPVRVGNEQFF. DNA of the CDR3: TGTGCCACCAGTGACCCCGTGAGGGTAGGCAATGAGCAGTTCTTC.

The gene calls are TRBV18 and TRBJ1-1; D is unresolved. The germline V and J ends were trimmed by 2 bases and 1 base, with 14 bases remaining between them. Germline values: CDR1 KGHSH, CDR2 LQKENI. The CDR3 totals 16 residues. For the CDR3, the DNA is TGTGCCAGCTCACCAATAAGTGGTGGGCAGAACACTGAAGCTTTCTTT. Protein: CASSPISGGQNTEAFF.

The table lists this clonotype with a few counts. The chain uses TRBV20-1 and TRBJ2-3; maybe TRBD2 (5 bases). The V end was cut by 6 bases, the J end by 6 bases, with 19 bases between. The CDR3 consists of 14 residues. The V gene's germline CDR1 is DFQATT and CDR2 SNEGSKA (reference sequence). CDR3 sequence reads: CSAPGNSRIDTQYF. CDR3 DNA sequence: TGCAGTGCCCCCGGGAACTCGAGGATCGATACGCAGTATTTT.

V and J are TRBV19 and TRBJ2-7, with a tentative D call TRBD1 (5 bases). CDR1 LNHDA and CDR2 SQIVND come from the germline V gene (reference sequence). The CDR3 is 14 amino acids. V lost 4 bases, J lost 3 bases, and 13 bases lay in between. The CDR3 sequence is CASSKSARDYEQYF. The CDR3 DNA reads TGTGCCAGTAGTAAATCGGCCAGGGACTACGAGCAGTACTTC.

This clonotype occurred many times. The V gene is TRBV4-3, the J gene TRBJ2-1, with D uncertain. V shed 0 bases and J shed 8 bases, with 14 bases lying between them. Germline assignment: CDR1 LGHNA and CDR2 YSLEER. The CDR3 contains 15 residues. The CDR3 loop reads CASSQDPVGNYEQFF. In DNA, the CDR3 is TGCGCCAGCAGCCAAGATCCGGTAGGGAACTATGAGCAGTTCTTC.

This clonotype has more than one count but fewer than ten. CDR3 loop: CASSHHNSGGPYNEQFF. Here the CDR3 DNA reads TGCGCCAGCAGCCATCATAATAGCGGGGGGCCCTACAATGAGCAGTTCTTC. The chain recombines TRBV4-1 with TRBJ2-1; 10 bases fit TRBD2. Per the germline V gene, CDR1 is MGHRA and CDR2 is YSYEKL. J lost 2 bases, V lost 3 bases, and 7 bases had no gene match. The length of the CDR3 is 17 residues.

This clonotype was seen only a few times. This CDR3 reads CASSSNRRSYTEAFF. In nucleotides, the CDR3 is TGTGCCAGCAGTTCGAACAGAAGAAGTTACACTGAAGCTTTCTTT. The chain is built from TRBV6-2 or TRBV6-3 and TRBJ1-1; unclear D gene. From germline, CDR1 is MNHEY and CDR2 SVGEGT. There are 15 residues in the CDR3. The V end was cut by 4 bases, the J end by 3 bases, with 15 bases between.